The clone carrying this T cell receptor beta chain was counted ten times or more. Its antigen is unidentified. Investigators amplified TCR beta CDR3 regions from RNA transcripts. Second-round multiplex PCR came after first-round RT-PCR with HTBI primers. MiXCR, run by TCRdb on the multiplex PCR reads, gives a single entry per CDR3 protein. The table includes roughly 480,000 distinct CDR3 sequences, 13% to 15% detected once. The source of the sample is a study of Graves' ophthalmopathy and Graves' hyperthyroidism. Background on the study: Peripheral blood was obtained at first diagnosis, ahead of any treatment.

Regarding the study as a whole: Blood also harbored most expanded thyroid clonotypes above 0.001 frequency.

This CDR3 is 14 amino acids long. Trimming left V 3 bases short and J 4 bases short, with 9 bases between. Germline assignment: CDR1 MNHEY and CDR2 SVGAGI. The source of the PBMCs was 10 ml of fresh peripheral blood. The TCR was taken from a woman in her twenties or thirties with Graves' ophthalmopathy. The chain carries TRBV6-5 and TRBJ2-2; no firm D call. The material sequenced was blood. The CDR3 loop reads CASSYQEGTGELFF. In DNA, the CDR3 is TGTGCCAGCAGTTATCAGGAAGGCACCGGGGAGCTGTTTTTT.